The following is a T cell receptor beta chain sequence with its context. The antigen remains unidentified. The CDR3 end lies 3 residues beyond the end of the read and is filled in from the germline J gene. Profiling relied on immunoSEQ multiplex PCR, and the TCRdb table lists in-frame clones only, not all of them. The table for this sample gives some 24,000 clones. This entry belongs to a study of T cells in women clearing cervical HPV infection. At the level of the study: Case blood was drawn when the lesion was first found; control blood after infection became undetectable.

Study results and limitations: Richness plus V gene abundances separated cases from controls with AUC roughly 0.83. It is unknown whether associations predate infection; no effector/memory or HPV-specific sorting. Controls had more TRBV6-7 (0.16%) than cases (approximately 0.11%).

This CDR3 contains 16 residues. CDR1 DFQATT and CDR2 SNEGSKA come from the germline V gene (reference sequence). The rearrangement links TRBV20-1 to TRBJ1-2; D gene unclear. Sequencing was done on a sample of blood buffy coat. The TCR comes from a woman aged 18 to 75 with a cervical HPV16 infection that either progressed to CIN3+ or cleared (not recorded which). CDR3 DNA (partial): TGCAGTGCTAGAGACAGACGGACTAGCGGTGCCCCGAGC. This codes for CSARDRRTSGAPS. The entire CDR3 is CSARDRRTSGAPSYTF.